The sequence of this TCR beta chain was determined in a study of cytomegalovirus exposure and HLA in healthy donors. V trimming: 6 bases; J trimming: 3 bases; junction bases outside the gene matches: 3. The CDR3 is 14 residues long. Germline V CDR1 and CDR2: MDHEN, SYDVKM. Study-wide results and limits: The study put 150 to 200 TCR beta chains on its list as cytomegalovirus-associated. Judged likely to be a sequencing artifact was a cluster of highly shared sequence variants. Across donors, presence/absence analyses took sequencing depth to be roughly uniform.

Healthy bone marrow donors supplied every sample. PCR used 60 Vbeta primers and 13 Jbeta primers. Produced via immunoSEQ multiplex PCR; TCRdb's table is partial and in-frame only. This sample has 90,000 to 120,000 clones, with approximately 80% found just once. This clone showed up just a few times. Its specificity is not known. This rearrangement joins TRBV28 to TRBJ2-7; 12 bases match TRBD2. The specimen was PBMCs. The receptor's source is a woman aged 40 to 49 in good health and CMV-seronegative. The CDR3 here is CASSGLAGFYEQYF. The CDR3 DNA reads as TGTGCCAGCAGCGGACTAGCGGGATTCTACGAGCAGTACTTC.